This T cell receptor (beta chain) stems from a study of OX40 agonist ivuxolimab in advanced cancers. About the study: Patients took ivuxolimab, an agonistic anti-OX40 (CD134) antibody. The patients received ivuxolimab by intravenous route every 2 weeks at 0.01 to 10 mg/kg.

Study-wide findings and caveats: Nonresponders, in some cases, also had low normalized T-cell clonal expansion. No determination was made of the antigen specificity of the expanded peripheral T cells.

As for this clone: Its antigen is unknown.

Germline V lookup: CDR1 SGHKS, CDR2 YYEKEE (reference sequence). This CDR3 has 13 amino acids. Trimming shortened V by 0 bases and J by 7 bases, and 11 bases separated the two germline ends. Assay used: immunoSEQ multiplex PCR; TCRdb lists only in-frame clones, some missing. The sample has approximately 89,000 clones; 80% to 90% are singletons. The sample in question was CD4+ or CD8+ T cells sorted from blood, obtained in a trial of the OX40 agonist ivuxolimab. The TCR comes from an adult with an advanced solid tumor such as melanoma, head and neck, liver or kidney cancer. The chain links TRBV5-5 to TRBJ2-7; no firm D call. Here the CDR3 reads CASSLVVYLEQYF. CDR3 nucleotides: TGTGCCAGCAGCTTGGTAGTATACTTGGAGCAGTACTTC.